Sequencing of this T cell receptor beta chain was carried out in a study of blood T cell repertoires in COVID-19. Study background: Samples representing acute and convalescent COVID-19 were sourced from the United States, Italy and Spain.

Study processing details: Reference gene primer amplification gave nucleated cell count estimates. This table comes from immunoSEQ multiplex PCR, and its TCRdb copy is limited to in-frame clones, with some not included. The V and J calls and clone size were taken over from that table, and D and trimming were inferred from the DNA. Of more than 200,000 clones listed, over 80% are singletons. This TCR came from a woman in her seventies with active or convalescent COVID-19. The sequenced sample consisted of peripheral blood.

CDR3 nucleotides: TGTGCCAGCTCACCCCCGGGACAGCCTTTGTGGCCCCAGCATTTT. Its translation: CASSPPGQPLWPQHF. The chain combines TRBV18 with TRBJ1-5; TRBD1 agrees at 7 bases. The CDR3 length is 15 residues. The germline V gene encodes CDR1 KGHSH and CDR2 LQKENI. V shed 3 bases, J shed 9 bases, and the junction held 11 bases outside the gene matches.